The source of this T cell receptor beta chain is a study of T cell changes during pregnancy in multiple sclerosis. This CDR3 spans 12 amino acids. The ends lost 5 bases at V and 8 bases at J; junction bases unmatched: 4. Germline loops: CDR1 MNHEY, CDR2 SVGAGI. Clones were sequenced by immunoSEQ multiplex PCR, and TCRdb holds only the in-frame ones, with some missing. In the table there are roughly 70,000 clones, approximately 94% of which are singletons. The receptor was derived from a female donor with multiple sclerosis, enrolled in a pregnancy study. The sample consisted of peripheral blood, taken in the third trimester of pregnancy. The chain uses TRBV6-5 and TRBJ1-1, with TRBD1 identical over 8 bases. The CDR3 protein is CASSRDRMEAFF. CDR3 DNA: TGTGCCAGCAGTCGGGACAGGATGGAAGCTTTCTTT.